This TCR beta chain comes out of a study of T cell responses to AZD1222 COVID-19 vaccine. Whole-study context: Pooling of second doses given at about 4 or about 12 weeks was done. Notes on the study in general: Among the donors, most were white British and more were female, and clonal diversity was possibly underestimated.

Regarding this clone: The antigen is unknown.

Repertoires were generated with immunoSEQ multiplex PCR, while TCRdb's copy carries only in-frame clones and drops some. The data contain 80,000 to 100,000 clones, approximately 85% of them singletons. The input for sequencing was peripheral blood, taken on day 0 of AZD1222 vaccination. This sequence originates from an adult in good health.

CDR3 sequence: CASSNLMGNTEAFF. CDR3 nucleotides: TGTGCCAGCTCCAATTTGATGGGGAACACTGAAGCTTTCTTT. The rearrangement uses TRBV9 and TRBJ1-1; D remains unclear. The V gene's germline CDR1 is SGDLS and CDR2 YYNGEE. The length of the CDR3 is 14 residues. Between the trimmed V and J ends, which lost 7 bases and 1 base, there was a span of 14 bases.